The clone carrying this TCR beta chain has just a few counts. What it binds is unknown. The CDR3 spans 16 residues. Germline values: CDR1 SGHAT, CDR2 FQNNGV. V was clipped by 4 bases and J by 3 bases, with 18 bases between them. For bulk TCR libraries, previously described methods and listed TCR primers were used. TCRdb re-called the PCR reads through MiXCR, storing one row per CDR3 protein. There are more than 550,000 distinct CDR3 sequences in the sample; around 25% occur only once, and 0.75% to 0.8% lies in the top ten. The data were obtained in a study of molecular identifiers for immune sequencing clone quantification. Overall study findings and caveats: Naive cells had under 1% of molecules in clones above 20 RNA copies, effectors over 98%.

The chain links TRBV11-2 to TRBJ2-5; a weak D match, TRBD1 (6 bases). The receptor was isolated from a human donor in good health. Some libraries in this study had Jurkat cell RNA spiked in. The sequencing input was naive CD8+ T cells from blood, with Jurkat cell RNA spiked in. Subset: FACS-sorted CD8+CD4-CCR7+CD45RA+ naive T cells. The CDR3 spells CASSSTPQGRKETQYF. For the CDR3, the DNA is TGTGCCAGCAGCTCGACCCCACAGGGTAGGAAAGAGACCCAGTACTTC. Full variable domain (missing parts from reference TRBV11-2 and TRBJ2-5): EAGVAQSPRYKIIEKRQSVAFWCNPISGHATLYWYQQILGQGPKLLIQFQNNGVVDDSQLPKDRFSAERLKGVDSTLKIQPAKLEDSAVYLCASSSTPQGRKETQYFGPGTRLLVL.